Listed below are T cell receptor beta chains from one sample, sequenced in a study of T cells in localized non-small cell lung cancer. Sequencing used immunoSEQ multiplex PCR; TCRdb keeps in-frame clones, though not all of them. The repertoire holds 15,000 to 20,000 clones, 82% seen once, with about 31% in the top ten. Sequenced material: peripheral blood, taken before any cancer treatment. These receptors were taken from a male donor aged 60 or older with stage I lung adenocarcinoma. Each CDR3 is given with its conserved first and last residue. D genes are given only for firm matches. The listing skips clone size in some rows; elsewhere it reads once, few, many or a size class.

d_call j_call clone_size v_call cdr3_nt cdr3_aa
- TRBJ2-1 - TRBV28 TGTGCCAGCAGTTCTATATCGGGGCGCGGGTACAATGAGCAGTTCTTC CASSSISGRGYNEQFF
TRBD2 TRBJ2-5 - TRBV7-3 TGTGCCAGCAGCGAAGGGGGACTAGCGGGGCAAGAGACCCAGTACTTC CASSEGGLAGQETQYF
- TRBJ1-2 - TRBV5-5 TGTGCCAGCAGTCAGGGCACGAGTTTCTGGGGCTACACCTTC CASSQGTSFWGYTF
TRBD1 TRBJ1-3 once TRBV5-5 TGTGCCAGCAGCTTCACAGGGGGAGGAAACACCATATATTTT CASSFTGGGNTIYF
- TRBJ2-1 - TRBV5-1 TGCGCCAGCAGCTTGGGACTGGAAAATGAGCAGTTCTTC CASSLGLENEQFF
TRBD1 TRBJ1-4 - TRBV18 TGTGCCAGCTCGGCCGGGACAGGGGATAATGAAAAACTGTTTTTT CASSAGTGDNEKLFF
- TRBJ1-1 - TRBV28 TGTGCCAGCAGTGCACTCGATGCACCTGAAGCTTTCTTT CASSALDAPEAFF
- TRBJ1-2 - TRBV9 TGTGCCAGCAGCGTAGACGGTTCTGGCGATCGTGGCTACACCTTC CASSVDGSGDRGYTF
- TRBJ1-1 once TRBV10-3 TGTGCCATCAGTGATTTAAGAGGCTCGGGAATCGAAGCTTTCTTT CAISDLRGSGIEAFF
TRBD1 TRBJ1-3 - TRBV5-6 TGTGCCAGCAGAGTTATGGACAGGGGAACTGGAAACACCATATATTTT CASRVMDRGTGNTIYF
- TRBJ1-2 - TRBV6-5 TGTGCCAGCAGCGTCAAGGGCTGGGTTGGCTACACCTTC CASSVKGWVGYTF
- TRBJ1-1 - TRBV5-4 TGTGCCAGCAGCTTTGGGGGGAACACTGAAGCTTTCTTT CASSFGGNTEAFF
TRBD1 TRBJ2-7 once TRBV2 TGTGCCAGCAGTGGACAGGGGAGAGGAAACTACGAGCAGTACTTC CASSGQGRGNYEQYF
- TRBJ2-7 - TRBV21-1 TGTGCCAGCAGCAAAAAGAGAGCGGGGACACCATGCCACGAGCAGTACTTC CASSKKRAGTPCHEQYF
TRBD2 TRBJ2-7 - TRBV11-3 TGTGCCAGCAGCGGGTGGACTAGCGGGAGCGAGCAGTACTTC CASSGWTSGSEQYF
- TRBJ1-1 - TRBV5-1 TGCGCCAGCAGCTACGGACAGAACACTGAAGCTTTCTTT CASSYGQNTEAFF
- TRBJ2-1 few TRBV30 TGTGCCTGGAGGGCCGGGACATTAGGGCAGTTCTTC CAWRAGTLGQFF
- TRBJ2-3 few TRBV9 TGTGCCAGCAGCGTGGCTCAAGGAGCTAGCACAGATACGCAGTATTTT CASSVAQGASTDTQYF
TRBD1 TRBJ2-3 - TRBV11-3 TGTGCCAGCAGCTTGGGGGACAGGGTGACAGATACGCAGTATTTT CASSLGDRVTDTQYF
- TRBJ2-1 - TRBV19 TGTGCCAGTAGTTGGGGGAGAATCGGACTTGGGTACAATGAGCAGTTCTTC CASSWGRIGLGYNEQFF